Shown below are 10 T cell receptor beta chains from a single sample sequenced in a study of shared clonotypes between healthy human individuals. The assay was immunoSEQ multiplex PCR, and TCRdb's table has in-frame clones only and misses some. This sample has 2.3 million or so clones, with just over 90% found just once. What was sequenced was naive CD4+ T cells from PBMCs. Subset reported: CD45RA+ positively selected. Receptor source: a man younger than 35 in good health. Some clones in this sample may be carry-over from other donors' samples.

The chain recombines TRBV29-1 with TRBJ2-2; possible D gene TRBD2, 7 bases. Looked up from germline, CDR1 is SQVTM and CDR2 is ANQGSEA. V gave up 6 bases and J gave up 7 bases, with 12 bases separating them. The CDR3 contains 12 residues. The CDR3 bases are TGCAGCGTCCGGGGGGCGGACGGGGAGCTGTTTTTT. Its protein product is CSVRGADGELFF.

The chain couples TRBV5-1 to TRBJ2-7; 10 bases match TRBD2. The germline V gene encodes CDR1 SGHRS and CDR2 YFSETQ. CDR3 size: 15 residues. Trimming removed 4 bases from V and 3 bases from J; junction bases left unmatched: 7. In DNA form, the CDR3 reads TGCGCCAGCAGCGAAGGACTAGCGGCGAGCTACGAGCAGTACTTC. This translates into CASSEGLAASYEQYF.

The rearrangement joins TRBV29-1 to TRBJ2-3; TRBD1 aligns across 7 bases. Unmatched junction bases numbered 9, after V lost 6 bases and J lost 3 bases. This CDR3 comprises 14 residues. Germline loops: CDR1 SQVTM, CDR2 ANQGSEA. Here the CDR3 reads CSVSRAGGTDTQYF. The DNA for the CDR3 is TGCAGCGTGTCGCGGGCAGGGGGAACAGATACGCAGTATTTT.

The chain combines TRBV18 with TRBJ2-3; 10 nucleotides agree with TRBD1. J lost 5 bases, V lost 3 bases, and 8 bases had no gene match. This CDR3 contains 16 residues. CDR1 is KGHSH and CDR2 is LQKENI in the germline V gene. Here the CDR3 DNA reads TGTGCCAGCTCACCTCTGCCGGGACAGGGGAGAGATACGCAGTATTTT. As protein: CASSPLPGQGRDTQYF.

The chain is built from TRBV28 and TRBJ1-2; D ambiguous. V dropped 3 bases and J dropped 6 bases, with 17 bases sitting between them. Germline V gene sequence: CDR1 MDHEN, CDR2 SYDVKM. The CDR3 is 15 amino acids. The CDR3 DNA reads TGTGCCAGCAGTTTCTTGGACGGTGCCCCAAATGGCTACACCTTC. Translation: CASSFLDGAPNGYTF.

The V and J genes are TRBV2 and TRBJ2-3; D gene unclear. This CDR3 spans 15 amino acids. Germline lookup yields CDR1 SNHLY and CDR2 FYNNEI. Trimming pared 2 bases from V and 2 bases from J, leaving 11 bases between. CDR3 in amino acids: CASSEWVDFTDTQYF. CDR3 in DNA: TGTGCCAGCAGTGAATGGGTTGACTTCACAGATACGCAGTATTTT.

This chain uses TRBV4-2 with TRBJ1-1; no clear D gene. Germline CDR1 and CDR2: LGHNA and YNFKEQ. Between the trimmed V and J ends, which lost 2 bases and 1 base, there was a span of 14 bases. There are 16 residues in the CDR3. CDR3 in amino acids: CASSQIRFLSNTEAFF. The CDR3 nucleotides read TGTGCCAGCAGCCAAATTCGCTTTCTGTCGAACACTGAAGCTTTCTTT.

Regarding this clone: Other DNA variants within this sample encode the same CDR3. The chain employs TRBV7-6 and TRBJ2-7; D may match TRBD1 or TRBD2 (6 bases each). CDR1 is SGHVS, CDR2 FNYEAQ, per germline. The V end was cut by 0 bases, the J end by 4 bases, with 10 bases between. This CDR3 contains 14 residues. As DNA, the CDR3 is TGTGCCAGCAGCTTAGCGGGGGGCGCTTACGAGCAGTACTTC. Its protein product is CASSLAGGAYEQYF.

This clone appeared once. The J gene is TRBJ2-3, the V gene TRBV5-1; TRBD1 might be the D (6 bases). V was shortened by 4 bases and J by 4 bases, with 13 bases between the two germline ends. There are 14 residues in the CDR3. From germline, CDR1 is SGHRS and CDR2 YFSETQ. The CDR3 bases are TGCGCCAGCAGCGAACGTCCAGGGGCAGATACGCAGTATTTT. Residues: CASSERPGADTQYF.

The chain combines TRBV7-6 with TRBJ2-1; 8 positions agree with TRBD1. The V and J ends lost 3 bases and 6 bases, in that order; junction bases with no gene match: 10. Germline V gene lookup returns CDR1 SGHVS and CDR2 FNYEAQ. There are 16 residues in the CDR3. The CDR3 reads CASSFNRQGLGNEQFF. Here the CDR3 DNA reads TGTGCCAGCAGCTTTAATCGACAGGGGTTGGGCAATGAGCAGTTCTTC.